The text below deals with one T cell receptor (beta chain). This sample is drawn from a study of shared clonotypes between healthy human individuals. CDR3 size: 14 residues. Trimming at V came to 6 bases and at J to 1 base, leaving 5 bases not matched to a gene. Germline CDR1 reads MNHEY; CDR2 reads SVGAGI. Libraries were prepared by immunoSEQ multiplex PCR; TCRdb keeps only in-frame clonotypes and omits some of them. The sample has approximately 350,000 clones; 90% to 98% are singletons. The sequence was obtained from a man aged 25-45 years in good health. The source material was memory CD8+ T cells sorted from blood. This sample's subset: CD45RO+ cells pooled with CCR7-negative TemRA cells. The rearrangement joins TRBV6-5 to TRBJ2-5, with TRBD1 identical over 7 bases. The DNA for the CDR3 is TGTGCCAGCAGCCCTAGACAGGGCCAAGAGACCCAGTACTTC. Encoded protein: CASSPRQGQETQYF.